The clone carrying this T cell receptor beta chain has at least ten counts. Antigen specificity is unknown. Time point defined: patch test 3, about 24 weeks after DPC sensitization. This sample's treatment: therapeutic diphenylcyclopropenone sensitization with weekly scalp DPC. Unfractionated whole blood served as the source for total RNA extraction. The CDR3 contains 15 residues. The V gene's germline CDR1 is MNHEY and CDR2 SVGEGT. Trimming removed 4 bases at V and 1 base at J, with 13 bases between. This sample is drawn from a study of human T cells and chemical hapten exposure. Overall study context: Upper inner arm skin measuring roughly 2 cm by roughly 2 cm received 2% DPC for sensitization. DPC at 0.01% went onto the upper back in patch tests, read at 6 days. General observations from the study: In comparison with controls, expanded TCRs gave rise to a significantly larger number of large CDR3 similarity clusters.

MiXCR, run by TCRdb on the RACE reads, gives a single entry per CDR3 protein. The sample includes 45,000 to 60,000 distinct CDR3 sequences, 12% seen only once; the top ten take about 2.4%. V gene TRBV6-2 or TRBV6-3 combines with J gene TRBJ1-1; D ambiguous. The material was whole blood, obtained in connection with sensitization to the hapten diphenylcyclopropenone (DPC). The source of this sequence is a young man with alopecia areata. Some clones in this sample may be carry-over from other donors' samples. CDR3 nucleotide sequence: TGTGCCAGCAGTTCCCCTGCCCGCCCGAACACTGAAGCTTTCTTT. Protein product: CASSSPARPNTEAFF.